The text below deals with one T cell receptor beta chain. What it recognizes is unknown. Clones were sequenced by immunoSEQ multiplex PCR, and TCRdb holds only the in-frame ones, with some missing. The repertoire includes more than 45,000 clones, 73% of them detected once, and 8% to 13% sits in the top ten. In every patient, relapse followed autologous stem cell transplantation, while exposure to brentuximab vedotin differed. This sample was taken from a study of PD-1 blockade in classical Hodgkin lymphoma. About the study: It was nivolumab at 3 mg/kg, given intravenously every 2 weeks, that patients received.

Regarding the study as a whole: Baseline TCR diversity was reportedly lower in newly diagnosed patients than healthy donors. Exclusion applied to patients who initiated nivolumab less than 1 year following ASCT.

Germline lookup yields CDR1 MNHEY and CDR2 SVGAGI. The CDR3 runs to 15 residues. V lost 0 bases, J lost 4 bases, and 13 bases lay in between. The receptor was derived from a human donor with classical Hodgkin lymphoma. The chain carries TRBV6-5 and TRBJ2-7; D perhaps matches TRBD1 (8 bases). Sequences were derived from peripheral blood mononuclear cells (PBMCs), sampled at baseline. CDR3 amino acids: CASSYSIQGGYEQYF. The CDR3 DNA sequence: TGTGCCAGCAGTTACTCAATACAGGGGGGGTACGAGCAGTACTTC.